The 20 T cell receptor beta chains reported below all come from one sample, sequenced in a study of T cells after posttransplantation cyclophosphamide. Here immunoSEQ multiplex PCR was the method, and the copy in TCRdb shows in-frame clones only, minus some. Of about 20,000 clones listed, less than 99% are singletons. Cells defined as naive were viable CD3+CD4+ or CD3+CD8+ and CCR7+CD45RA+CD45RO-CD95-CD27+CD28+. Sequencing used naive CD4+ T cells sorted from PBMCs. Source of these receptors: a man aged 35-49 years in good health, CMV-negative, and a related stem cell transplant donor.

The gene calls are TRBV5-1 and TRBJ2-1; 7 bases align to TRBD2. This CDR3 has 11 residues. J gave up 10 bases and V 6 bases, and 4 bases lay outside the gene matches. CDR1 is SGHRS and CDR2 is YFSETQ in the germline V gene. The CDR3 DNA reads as TGCGCCAGCACCCTAGCGGTCGAGCAGTTCTTC. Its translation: CASTLAVEQFF.

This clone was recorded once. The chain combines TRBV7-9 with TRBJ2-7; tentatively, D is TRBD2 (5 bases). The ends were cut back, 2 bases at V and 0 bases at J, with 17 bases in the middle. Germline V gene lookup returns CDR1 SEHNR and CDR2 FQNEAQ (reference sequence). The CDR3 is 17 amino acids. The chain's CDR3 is CASSLRPSGPSSYEQYF. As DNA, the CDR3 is TGTGCCAGCAGCTTACGTCCCAGCGGACCGAGCTCCTACGAGCAGTACTTC.

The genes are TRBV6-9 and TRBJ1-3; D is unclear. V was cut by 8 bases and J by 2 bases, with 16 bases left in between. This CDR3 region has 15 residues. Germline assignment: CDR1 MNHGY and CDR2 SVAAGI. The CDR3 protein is CASPRRTSPGNTIYF. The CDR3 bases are TGTGCCAGCCCCCGGAGGACTTCACCTGGAAACACCATATATTTT.

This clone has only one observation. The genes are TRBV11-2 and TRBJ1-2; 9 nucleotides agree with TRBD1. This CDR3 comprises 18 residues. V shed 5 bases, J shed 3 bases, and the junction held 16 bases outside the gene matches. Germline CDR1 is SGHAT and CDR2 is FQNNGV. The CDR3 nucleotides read TGTGCCAGCAGCCTTGGTGGGACAGGGAAGAAAGTGGACTATGGCTACACCTTC. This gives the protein CASSLGGTGKKVDYGYTF.

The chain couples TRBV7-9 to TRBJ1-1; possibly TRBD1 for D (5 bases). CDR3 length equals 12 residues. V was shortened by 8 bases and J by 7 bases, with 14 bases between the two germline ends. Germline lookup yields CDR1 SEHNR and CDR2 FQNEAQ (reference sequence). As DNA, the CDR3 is TGTGCCAGCGGGGCCGGGGGGATTGAAGCTTTCTTT. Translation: CASGAGGIEAFF.

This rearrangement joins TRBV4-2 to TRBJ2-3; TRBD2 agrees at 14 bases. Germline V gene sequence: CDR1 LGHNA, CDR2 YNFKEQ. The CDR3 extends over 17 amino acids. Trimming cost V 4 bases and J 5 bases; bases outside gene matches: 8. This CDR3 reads CASSLGTSGGAEDTQYF. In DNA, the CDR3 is TGTGCCAGCAGCCTTGGGACTAGCGGGGGAGCGGAAGATACGCAGTATTTT.

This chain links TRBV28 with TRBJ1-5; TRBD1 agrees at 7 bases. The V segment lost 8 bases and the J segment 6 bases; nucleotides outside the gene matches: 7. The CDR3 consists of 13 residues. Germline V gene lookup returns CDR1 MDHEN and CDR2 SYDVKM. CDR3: CASQTGAAQPQHF. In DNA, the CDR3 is TGTGCCAGCCAAACAGGGGCGGCTCAGCCCCAGCATTTT. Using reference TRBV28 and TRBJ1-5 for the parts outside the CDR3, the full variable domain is DVKVTQSSRYLVKRTGEKVFLECVQDMDHENMFWYRQDPGLGLRLIYFSYDVKMKEKGDIPEGYSVSREKKERFSLILESASTNQTSMYLCASQTGAAQPQHFGDGTRLSIL.

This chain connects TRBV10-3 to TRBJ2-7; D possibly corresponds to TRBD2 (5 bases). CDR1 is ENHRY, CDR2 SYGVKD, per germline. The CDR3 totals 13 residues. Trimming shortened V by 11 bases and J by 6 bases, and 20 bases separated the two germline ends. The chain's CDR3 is CAHAQVAEGEQYF. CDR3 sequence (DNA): TGTGCCCACGCCCAGGTCGCAGAGGGCGAGCAGTACTTC.

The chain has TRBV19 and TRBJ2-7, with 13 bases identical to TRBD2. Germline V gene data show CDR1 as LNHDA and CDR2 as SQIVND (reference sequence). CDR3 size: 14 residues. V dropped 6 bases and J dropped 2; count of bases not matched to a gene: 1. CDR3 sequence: CASRGTSGTYEQYF. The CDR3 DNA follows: TGTGCCAGTAGAGGGACTAGCGGGACCTACGAGCAGTACTTC.

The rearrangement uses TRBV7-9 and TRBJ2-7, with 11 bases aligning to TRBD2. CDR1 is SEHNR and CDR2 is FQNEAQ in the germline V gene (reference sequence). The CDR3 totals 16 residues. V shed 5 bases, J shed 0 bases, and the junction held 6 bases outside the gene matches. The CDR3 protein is CASSPWTSGPSYEQYF. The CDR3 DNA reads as TGTGCCAGCAGCCCGTGGACTAGCGGGCCCTCCTACGAGCAGTACTTC.

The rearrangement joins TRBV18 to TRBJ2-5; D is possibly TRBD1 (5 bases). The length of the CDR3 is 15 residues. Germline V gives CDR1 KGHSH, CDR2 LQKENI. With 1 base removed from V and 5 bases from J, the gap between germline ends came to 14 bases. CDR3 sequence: CASSPLQGPEETQYF. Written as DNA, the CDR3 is TGTGCCAGCTCACCACTTCAGGGTCCCGAGGAGACCCAGTACTTC. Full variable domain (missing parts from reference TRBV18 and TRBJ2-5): NAGVMQNPRHLVRRRGQEARLRCSPMKGHSHVYWYRQLPEEGLKFMVYLQKENIIDESGMPKERFSAEFPKEGPSILRIQQVVRGDSAAYFCASSPLQGPEETQYFGPGTRLLVL.

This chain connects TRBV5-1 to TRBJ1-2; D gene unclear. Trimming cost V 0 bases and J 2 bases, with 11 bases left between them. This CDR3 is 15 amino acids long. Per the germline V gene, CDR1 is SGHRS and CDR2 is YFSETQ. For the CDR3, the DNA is TGCGCCAGCAGCTTGGACGAGTTCTTAAACTATGGCTACACCTTC. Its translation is CASSLDEFLNYGYTF.

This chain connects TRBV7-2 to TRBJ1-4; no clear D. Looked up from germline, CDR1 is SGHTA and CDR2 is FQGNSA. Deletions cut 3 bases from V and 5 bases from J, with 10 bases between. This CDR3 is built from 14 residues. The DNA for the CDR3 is TGTGCCAGCAGCTTGCAGCCGGGGAATGAAAAACTGTTTTTT. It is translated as CASSLQPGNEKLFF.

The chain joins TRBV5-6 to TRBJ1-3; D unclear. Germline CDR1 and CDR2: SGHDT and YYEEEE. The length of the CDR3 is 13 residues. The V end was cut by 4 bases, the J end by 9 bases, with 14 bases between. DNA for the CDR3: TGTGCCAGCAGCCCGCGGGGTGAGGGCACCATATATTTT. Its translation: CASSPRGEGTIYF. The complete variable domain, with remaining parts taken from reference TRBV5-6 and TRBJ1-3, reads DAGVTQSPTHLIKTRGQQVTLRCSPKSGHDTVSWYQQALGQGPQFIFQYYEEEERQRGNFPDRFSGHQFPNYSSELNVNALLLGDSALYLCASSPRGEGTIYFGEGSWLTVV.

Written as DNA, the CDR3 is TGTGCCTGGGATAGAGTGAGCACTGAAGCTTTCTTT. Translation: CAWDRVSTEAFF. The gene calls are TRBV30 and TRBJ1-1; D unclear. Trimming removed 5 bases at V and 4 bases at J, with 11 bases between. This CDR3 is 12 amino acids long. Germline V gene sequence: CDR1 GTSNPN, CDR2 SVGIG (reference sequence). The full variable domain, with the rest looked up from reference TRBV30 and TRBJ1-1, is SQTIHQWPATLVQPVGSPLSLECTVEGTSNPNLYWYRQAAGRGLQLLFYSVGIGQISSEVPQNLSASRPQDRQFILSSKKLLLSDSGFYLCAWDRVSTEAFFGQGTRLTVV.

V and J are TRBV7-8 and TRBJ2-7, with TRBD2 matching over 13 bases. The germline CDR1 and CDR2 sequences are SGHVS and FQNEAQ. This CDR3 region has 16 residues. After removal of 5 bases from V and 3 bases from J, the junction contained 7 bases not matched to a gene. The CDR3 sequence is CASSPSGLAGVYEQYF. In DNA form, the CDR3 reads TGTGCCAGCAGCCCATCCGGACTAGCGGGAGTCTACGAGCAGTACTTC.

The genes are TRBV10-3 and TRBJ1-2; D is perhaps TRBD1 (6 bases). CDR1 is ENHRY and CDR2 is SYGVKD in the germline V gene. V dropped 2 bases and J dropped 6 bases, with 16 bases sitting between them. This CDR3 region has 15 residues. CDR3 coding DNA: TGTGCCATCAGTGAGGAGGGAGGGGGAACAGATGGCTACACCTTC. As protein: CAISEEGGGTDGYTF.

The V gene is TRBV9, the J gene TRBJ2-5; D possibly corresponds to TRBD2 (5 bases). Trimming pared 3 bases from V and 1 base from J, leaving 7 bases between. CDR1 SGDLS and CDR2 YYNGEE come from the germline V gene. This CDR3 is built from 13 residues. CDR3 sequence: CASSGLPQETQYF. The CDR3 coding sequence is TGTGCCAGCAGCGGACTACCCCAAGAGACCCAGTACTTC. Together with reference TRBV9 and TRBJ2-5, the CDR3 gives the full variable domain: DSGVTQTPKHLITATGQRVTLRCSPRSGDLSVYWYQQSLDQGLQFLIQYYNGEERAKGNILERFSAQQFPDLHSELNLSSLELGDSALYFCASSGLPQETQYFGPGTRLLVL.

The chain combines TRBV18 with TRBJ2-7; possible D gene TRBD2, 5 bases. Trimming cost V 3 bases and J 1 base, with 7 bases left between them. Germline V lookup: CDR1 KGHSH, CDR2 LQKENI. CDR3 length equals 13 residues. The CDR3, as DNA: TGTGCCAGCTCACCGGGAGCTTCCTACGAGCAGTACTTC. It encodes CASSPGASYEQYF.

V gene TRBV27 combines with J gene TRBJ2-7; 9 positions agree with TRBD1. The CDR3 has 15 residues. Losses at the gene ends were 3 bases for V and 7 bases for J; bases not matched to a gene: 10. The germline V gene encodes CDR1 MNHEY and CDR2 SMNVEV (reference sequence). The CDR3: CASSFRRDRDGEQYF. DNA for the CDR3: TGTGCCAGCAGTTTCCGGCGGGACAGGGACGGAGAGCAGTACTTC.